This entry describes one T cell receptor beta chain. Its antigen is not yet known. The record has no base qualities; no much larger clone is one base away. The cohort comprised 710 or so healthy bone marrow donors. At the time of sampling, all cohort members were nominally healthy, though unrecorded immune exposures were likely present. The donor tested CMV seropositive and was one of the 289 seropositive cohort members. A peripheral blood sample was provided by each donor, and peripheral blood mononuclear cells were used for TCR beta sequencing. The Qiagen DNeasy Blood Extraction Kit was used to extract genomic DNA from the blood cell samples. This sample is part of a study of cytomegalovirus exposure and HLA in healthy donors (dated by TCRdb to 2017 to 2019). Turning to the overall study: In an earlier analysis of 550 to 750 of the donors, less than 350 Gb of sequence data and 120 million or so unique TCR beta sequences from about 179 million T cells were reported. About 330 gigabases of sequencing data and about 92 million unique TCR sequences made up an early release that covered under 750 HLA-typed donors. Among the roughly 390 genotyped donors, around 81% belonged to the genetic ancestry cluster associated with self-reported Caucasian donors. The study aimed to test whether signatures of past pathogen exposure could be identified by cataloging public T cell receptors. The T cell repertoires of several hundred subjects were profiled by immunosequencing and related to cytomegalovirus serostatus. A separate validation cohort of about 110 different subjects was used in addition to the roughly 670-subject first cohort. To predict cytomegalovirus infection status, the study combined high-throughput TCR immunosequencing, statistical association of individual TCRs with disease status, and machine learning. A later analysis re-analyzed previously published TCR beta repertoires from roughly 630 donors and added high-resolution HLA genotyping to study TCR occurrence patterns. In the later analysis, no new phenotypic data were used to find candidate immune exposures; instead, reliance was placed on TCR beta sequences and their occurrence across donors. In an earlier analysis of 587 of the donors, high-throughput TCR beta sequencing was used to judge whether each TCR beta V gene segment behaved as functional or pseudogenic. Donor age, sex, ethnicity and CMV serostatus were compiled together with the repertoire data. A later genetic analysis took genome-wide SNP genotypes for about three fifths of the 666 donors and used that subset as a discovery cohort. Every repertoire in the discovery cohort had been generated on one and the same sequencing platform. Both class I and class II loci were covered by HLA typing, at four-digit resolution. Typing coverage differed by locus: A, B, C, DRB1 and DQB1 were typed in about 620-640 donors, DQA1 in 500 to 550, DPA1 in roughly 590, and DPB1 in approximately 450. A few DR-DQ haplotypes were treated as single units for association and clustering because of strong linkage in the cohort. On average, approximately 250,000 unique TCR beta nucleotide sequences were sequenced per donor among roughly 430 genotyped donors of the cohort, with 15% to 20% of those sequences being non-productive. The full study reports these points: A group of highly shared sequence variants was considered likely to be a technical artifact of the sequencing pipeline. Presence/absence analyses assumed roughly uniform sequencing depth across donors, an assumption that may not hold. When HLA alleles, especially DR and DQ, strongly co-occurred, TCR associations were difficult to assign to individual alleles. Most TCR sequences were seen in very few donors, while some public TCRs were found in many individuals. Cytomegalovirus status was reported to be diagnosed by the classifier with high specificity and sensitivity in both the original and validation cohorts. In an earlier analysis of over 550 of the donors, most TCR beta V segments were observed in productive rearrangements about 87% or about 30% of the time, broadly matching IMGT annotations. A few of the identified cytomegalovirus-associated TCR beta chains were confirmed in vitro to be specific for cytomegalovirus antigens. Several of the top co-occurrence clusters appeared to be linked to parvovirus B19, influenza, CMV and Epstein-Barr virus, according to a later analysis. The only immune exposure information available for the cohort was CMV serostatus. The authors suggested that the approach could potentially be extended to other disease states and immunological phenotypes. A further reported finding was that TCR beta sequences accurately predicted the HLA-A and HLA-B alleles for most subjects in the first cohort. In a later analysis, 15,000 to 20,000 TCR beta sequences were associated with specific HLA alleles at a false discovery rate of 0.05. The study listed 170 or so TCR beta chains as associated with cytomegalovirus. Because counts were too low, seventeen rarely observed V segments, including chromosome 9 orphons, were excluded from the earlier analysis of 587 of the donors. A later analysis found that TCR association rates varied across HLA loci, with DRB1 alleles showing the most associated TCRs and HLA-C alleles the fewest. Some IMGT-functional V segments, including TRBV6-2 and TRBV6-3, could not be distinguished by the 87-base-pair reads and were therefore excluded. This cohort had only TCR beta chains sequenced, and the lack of alpha or paired-chain data limited which features could be detected. A later genetic analysis reported fewer N-insertions in productive TCRs among donors in an Asian-associated ancestry cluster than the approximately 700-donor mean. A later genetic analysis associated a missense DCLRE1C variant with V-gene and J-gene trimming of TCR beta chains, and an independent cohort replicated the association. In a later analysis, HLA-associated TCR beta chains showed more clonal expansion and lower generation probabilities than non-associated chains that were equally common. A later analysis found that most CMV-associated TCR beta chains appeared HLA-restricted, with HLA associations seemingly driven largely by CMV exposure. Because some donors lacked HLA typing at each locus, the association tests relied only on the typed subset. Correlated functional status among segregating V segments might be attributable to linkage disequilibrium, but an unknown experimental factor could not be ruled out.

The library relied on the immunoSEQ multiplex PCR assay. For the multiplex PCR, a mixture combining 60 forward primers for TCR Vbeta segments and 13 reverse primers for TCR Jbeta segments was used. The CDR3 region of rearranged TCR beta genes was amplified from genomic DNA by a multiplex PCR assay. The amplified TCR beta libraries were sequenced on the Illumina HiSeq System as 87-base-pair reads. Regarding the original processing steps: Across the 670 or so repertoires, a later analysis counted roughly 84 million unique TCR beta chains, some 11 million of which were shared by at least two donors. Raw reads were error-corrected and collapsed into unique sequences by a nearest-neighbor algorithm in which closely related sequences were merged to remove PCR and sequencing errors. Alignment of CDR3 sequences to IMGT reference sequences was used to assign V, D and J gene segments. For a sequence to be retained, a match of at least six nucleotides was required to both a V gene segment and a J gene segment. A rearrangement was called productive if the CDR3 had no stop codons and remained in frame with V and J, and every other rearrangement was called non-productive. CDR3 was defined by IMGT convention, running from the second conserved V-encoded cysteine to the conserved J-encoded phenylalanine. Sequences without an unambiguous match to a single V gene segment were excluded from the earlier analysis of approximately 560 of the donors. An earlier analysis of 500 to 600 of the donors classified V segments as functional when productive rearrangements were above 56.7% and as segregating when the standard deviation between donors was above 5%. A statistical classification framework was built for diagnosing cytomegalovirus status from the catalog of TCR beta chain sequences. V and J gene assignment, in a later analysis, came from comparing TCR nucleotide sequences with IMGT/GENE-DB human TR gene sequences. The TCRdist pipeline was used in a later analysis to assign CDR3 sequences and most-parsimonious VDJ recombination scenarios. In a later analysis, every TCR beta chain was defined by the combination of its CDR3 amino acid sequence and its V-gene family, and reads without a unique V-gene family were dropped. In a later analysis, around 650 highly shared, low-generation-probability nucleotide sequences were removed to address suspected cross-contamination and a sequencing artifact. A later analysis calculated a clonal expansion index for each public chain from normalized within-repertoire ranks of inferred template counts. Generation probabilities in a later analysis came from a VDJ recombination model fitted to out-of-frame rearrangements, and those results were checked against IGoR. In a later analysis, TCR-TCR, TCR-HLA and TCR-CMV co-occurrence was scored with hypergeometric tests, and a repertoire-size bias correction was applied to TCR pairs. In a later analysis, false discovery rates were estimated by permuting HLA or CMV assignments 20 times. In a later analysis, co-occurring TCRs were grouped using DBSCAN, with TCRdist sequence similarity added in when clustering inside HLA-allele-positive subsets. For co-occurrence clustering, repertoires with fewer than 30,000 or more than 120,000 public chains were excluded, along with a handful of repertoires with anomalous nucleotide sharing. The clones in this table, taken by TCRdb from immuneACCESS, are in-frame only. Not every clone is retained; where verified, under half of the shortfall comes from an unresolved V gene, and the cause of the rest is unknown. V and J calls and clone size follow that table, whereas D and trimming were derived from the DNA. A total of fewer than 180,000 clones appear in this sample, roughly 63% of them only once. The top ten clones comprise 6% to 8.5% of the sample.

Taken from cysteine to phenylalanine, the CDR3 has 15 residues. Only the CDR3 DNA is retained, 45 bases long and in frame from the first base. The CDR1 and CDR2 encoded by the germline V gene are MDHEN and SYDVKM. Trimming removed 7 bases from V and 5 bases from J, leaving 20 bases between the germline ends. The specimen sequenced was PBMCs. The receptor was derived from a woman in her sixties in good health and CMV-seropositive. Recombination connected TRBV28 to TRBJ1-1; TRBD1 is a possible D gene, resting on 6 matching bases. The CDR3 protein sequence reads: CASTPLRGVLTEAFF. The DNA is TGTGCCAGCACCCCTCTCAGGGGTGTATTGACTGAAGCTTTCTTT.